Below, 13 T cell receptor beta chains from the same sample are listed, as sequenced in a study of cytomegalovirus exposure and HLA in healthy donors. Use of 60 Vbeta and 13 Jbeta primers characterized the PCR. The table came from immunoSEQ multiplex PCR; TCRdb's copy has only in-frame clones and leaves some out. The sample lists some 55,000 clones; roughly 83% were seen once. Input material: PBMCs. The receptors were sampled from a man aged 40-49 years in good health and CMV-seronegative.

The chain carries TRBV7-9 and TRBJ1-1; D perhaps matches TRBD1 (5 bases). V dropped 5 bases and J dropped 6 bases, with 13 bases sitting between them. CDR3 length equals 13 residues. Germline loops: CDR1 SEHNR, CDR2 FQNEAQ (reference sequence). The CDR3: CASSHNSGAEAFF. DNA of the CDR3: TGTGCCAGCAGCCACAATTCGGGGGCTGAAGCTTTCTTT.

The CDR3 region has the DNA TGCGCCAGCGGACGAGACAGAGACAATGAGCAGTTCTTC. This translates into CASGRDRDNEQFF. The rearrangement joins TRBV5-1 to TRBJ2-1, with D maybe TRBD1 (5 bases). CDR1 is SGHRS and CDR2 is YFSETQ in the germline V gene. There are 13 residues in the CDR3. Trimming cost V 7 bases and J 5 bases, with 13 bases left between them.

A word on this clone: This CDR3 is also generated by other DNA sequences in the sample. This chain's CDR3 is CAWGGRNEQFF. Here the CDR3 DNA reads TGTGCCTGGGGAGGACGGAATGAGCAGTTCTTC. The chain carries TRBV30 and TRBJ2-1, with D perhaps matching TRBD2 (5 bases). V lost 5 bases and J lost 7, with 9 bases in between. The CDR3 contains 11 residues. Looked up from germline, CDR1 is GTSNPN and CDR2 is SVGIG (reference sequence).

The chain combines TRBV9 with TRBJ2-2, with D possibly being TRBD2 (7 bases). The germline V gene encodes CDR1 SGDLS and CDR2 YYNGEE. The CDR3 is 15 amino acids. V was pared by 0 bases and J by 4 bases, with 10 bases between. The CDR3 is CASSVGGGGTGELFF. The DNA of the CDR3 is TGTGCCAGCAGCGTAGGGGGGGGCGGCACCGGGGAGCTGTTTTTT.

J is TRBJ1-2 and V is TRBV27, with TRBD1 identical over 9 bases. V trimming: 8 bases; J trimming: 4 bases; junction bases outside the gene matches: 11. CDR1 is MNHEY and CDR2 is SMNVEV in the germline V gene (reference sequence). This CDR3 spans 15 amino acids. The CDR3 spells CASLASGQGSYGYTF. The CDR3 region has the DNA TGTGCCAGCCTTGCCTCAGGACAGGGGTCCTATGGCTACACCTTC.

The chain uses TRBV5-1 and TRBJ1-1; 8 bases agree with TRBD1. The length of the CDR3 is 16 residues. Germline CDR1 is SGHRS and CDR2 is YFSETQ. Trimming took 3 bases from V and 4 from J; bases not matched to a gene: 11. CDR3 DNA sequence: TGCGCCAGCAGCTACGGACAGGGTGGAGTGGGCACTGAAGCTTTCTTT. Its translation is CASSYGQGGVGTEAFF.

This rearrangement joins TRBV7-9 to TRBJ2-1; D remains unclear. Germline V gene sequence: CDR1 SEHNR, CDR2 FQNEAQ (reference sequence). This CDR3 has 15 residues. V shed 1 base and J shed 0 bases, with 7 bases lying between them. The DNA for the CDR3 is TGTGCCAGCAGCTTAGGTCCCGGCTCCTACAATGAGCAGTTCTTC. Translated: CASSLGPGSYNEQFF.

The V gene is TRBV9, the J gene TRBJ2-3; 9 bases map to TRBD2. The CDR3 sequence is 16 residues long. The V segment lost 3 bases and the J segment 5 bases; nucleotides outside the gene matches: 10. Germline CDR1 reads SGDLS; CDR2 reads YYNGEE. The CDR3 is CASSAGTSKWGDTQYF. For the CDR3, the DNA is TGTGCCAGCAGCGCGGGGACTAGCAAATGGGGAGATACGCAGTATTTT. The variable domain in full, completed from reference TRBV9 and TRBJ2-3, reads DSGVTQTPKHLITATGQRVTLRCSPRSGDLSVYWYQQSLDQGLQFLIQYYNGEERAKGNILERFSAQQFPDLHSELNLSSLELGDSALYFCASSAGTSKWGDTQYFGPGTRLTVL.

The rearrangement uses TRBV25-1 and TRBJ2-6; D not resolved. The CDR3 loop spans 13 amino acids. In germline, CDR1 is MGHDK, CDR2 SYGVNS. V lost 3 bases and J 4 bases, leaving 4 bases between the germline ends. CDR3 sequence (DNA): TGTGCCAGCAGTGACGTGGGGGCCAACGTCCTGACTTTC. Its protein product is CASSDVGANVLTF.

The chain is built from TRBV9 and TRBJ1-5; 10 nucleotides match TRBD1. The junction had 1 base not matched to a gene; V was cut back by 2 bases and J by 5 bases. Germline V CDR1 and CDR2: SGDLS, YYNGEE. This CDR3 is 14 amino acids long. CDR3 protein: CASSVGQGDQPQHF. In DNA form, the CDR3 reads TGTGCCAGCAGCGTTGGACAGGGGGATCAGCCCCAGCATTTT.

This chain links TRBV7-6 with TRBJ1-1; no definite D call. The CDR3 loop spans 16 amino acids. Per the germline V gene, CDR1 is SGHVS and CDR2 is FNYEAQ. Trimming shortened V by 5 bases and J by 0 bases, and 16 bases separated the two germline ends. CDR3: CASSPWSGNMNTEAFF. The CDR3 coding sequence is TGTGCCAGCAGCCCCTGGAGCGGAAACATGAACACTGAAGCTTTCTTT.

This clone was seen more than once but under ten times. This chain links TRBV9 with TRBJ2-2, with D hard to call. With 4 bases removed from V and 7 bases from J, the gap between germline ends came to 20 bases. Germline V gene data show CDR1 as SGDLS and CDR2 as YYNGEE. The CDR3 extends over 16 amino acids. The CDR3 DNA sequence: TGTGCCAGCAGCCTTAGCCTCCGAGCCTTTGACGGGGAGCTGTTTTTT. Its protein product is CASSLSLRAFDGELFF.

This clone was seen more than once but under ten times. The chain has TRBV6-1 and TRBJ2-4; possibly TRBD1 for D (6 bases). Trimming shortened V by 6 bases and J by 0 bases, and 9 bases separated the two germline ends. CDR1 is MNHNS, CDR2 SASEGT, per germline. There are 14 residues in the CDR3. The CDR3 nucleotides are TGTGCCAGCAGGGACAGAAAAGCCAAAAACATTCAGTACTTC. Translation gives CASRDRKAKNIQYF.